This T cell receptor beta chain stems from a study of Graves' ophthalmopathy and Graves' hyperthyroidism (dated by TCRdb to the late 2010s). A note on the overall study: Peripheral blood was collected before any treatment was given, at the time of initial diagnosis. The study used TCR beta repertoire signatures to distinguish Graves' ophthalmopathy from Graves' hyperthyroidism and to predict progression to ophthalmopathy. In total, under 150 blood samples were TCR-sequenced: roughly 45 ophthalmopathy, some 72 hyperthyroidism and roughly 17 hyperthyroidism-to-ophthalmopathy patients. A discovery set of 95 to 100 patients (43 ophthalmopathy, around 57 stable hyperthyroidism) was enrolled to explore V-J signatures distinguishing ophthalmopathy from hyperthyroidism. The independent validation cohort included around 19 hyperthyroidism patients plus 17 patients who later progressed from hyperthyroidism to ophthalmopathy. T-cell repertoires of thyroid tissue and blood were compared in over 5 hyperthyroidism patients. Following sampling, methimazole starting at 30 mg daily was administered to hyperthyroidism patients, and high-dose intravenous methylprednisolone was administered to ophthalmopathy patients. The 100 or so discovery patients were divided at random into training and test sets in a 7:3 ratio.

What the work shows at the level of the full study, not this receptor alone: In validation, the model predicted ophthalmopathy progression with about 71% sensitivity and roughly 72% specificity; eleven to twelve predicted patients were CT-confirmed with GO in a median of 6.5 months. Most of the expanded thyroid clonotypes with a frequency above 0.001 were also detected in blood, and it was suggested that the thyroid immune response may be reflected by blood repertoires. No statistical method was used to set the sample size in advance, and the investigators knew which group each participant was assigned to. Ophthalmopathy was separated from stable hyperthyroidism by the 13-signature model with about 90% sensitivity and 81% to 83% specificity in cross-validation and with 80%/75% in the test set.

Ophthalmopathy patients had moderately to severely active disease, Clinical Activity Score of at least 3, NOSPECS grade of at least 4, and disease duration under 3 months. Patients with other autoimmune diseases, uncontrolled infections, pregnancy or lactation were excluded. Diagnosis was based on clinical symptoms, serum thyroxine, TRAb, thyroid ultrasound and orbital computed tomography. Using Ficoll-Paque density gradient centrifugation, PBMCs were isolated from 9.5 to 10 ml of fresh peripheral blood. Total RNA was extracted using Trizol reagent, and RNA quality was checked on an Agilent 2100 Bioanalyzer. This clonotype came up many times. Its recognized antigen is unknown. No base quality values were provided; no much bigger clone lies one nucleotide off. Including the terminal cysteine and phenylalanine, the CDR3 comprises 13 residues. The sequence is cut down to CDR3 DNA, 39 bases in frame from base 1. Trimming accounts for 1 base at V and 8 bases at J, while the number of junction bases matched to no gene is 6. The germline V gene (reference sequence) gives CDR1 as GTSNPN and CDR2 as SVGIG.

For repertoire sequencing, the TCR beta CDR3 regions were amplified from RNA transcripts. The first round of RT-PCR was done with HTBI primers and the Qiagen OneStep RT-PCR kit, and was followed by a second round of multiplex PCR, then size selection and purification. Libraries were sequenced paired-end with 100 bp reads on an Illumina HiSeq2000. The study's own analysis went as follows. SOAPnuke was used to process the reads, throwing out any read that had adapters, had uncalled bases, had a mean Phred below 15, or lacked an exact constant-primer or identifier match. COPE v1.2.5 was used to merge the high-quality paired reads. Each unique nucleotide sequence was defined as a clonotype, and clonotypes were aligned to IMGT TRB V, D and J references with MiTCR v1.1. The analysis was limited to V-J combinations with a frequency above 0.0001, which together covered just over 98% of the repertoires. For each V-J combination, a TCR clonal expansion and chaos score was defined as the ratio of F50 clonal expansion to chaos observed in the TCRdist matrix. Welch's t-statistics and random forest were used to narrow the features down to around 13 V-J combinations, which were then fed into a naive Bayes classifier. The similarity between thyroid and blood repertoires was quantified using the Morisita-Horn index. In TCRdb, the public reads were trimmed at Q25 with fastp and aligned with MiXCR, with productive beta chains retained. One record per CDR3 amino acid sequence lists the most common genes and DNA. The V and J calls reflect TCRdb's pipeline rather than the authors' work. Present in this sample are around 470,000 distinct CDR3 sequences, about 15% of which were seen just once. The ten most abundant clones make up 8% to 10% of the sample.

The sample taken for sequencing was blood. Recombination linked TRBV30 to TRBJ1-2; 8 bases in between match TRBD1. The TCR originated in a woman between 25 and 40 years old with Graves' ophthalmopathy. Donor details come from another sample of the same person, matched by shared clones. Here is the DNA: TGTGCCTGGAGTGCGGGACAGGTCGGGGGCTACACCTTC. Its translation is CAWSAGQVGGYTF. Extended through the reference TRBV30 and TRBJ1-2 proteins, this CDR3 yields the full variable domain: SQTIHQWPATLVQPVGSPLSLECTVEGTSNPNLYWYRQAAGRGLQLLFYSVGIGQISSEVPQNLSASRPQDRQFILSSKKLLLSDSGFYLCAWSAGQVGGYTFGSGTRLTVV.